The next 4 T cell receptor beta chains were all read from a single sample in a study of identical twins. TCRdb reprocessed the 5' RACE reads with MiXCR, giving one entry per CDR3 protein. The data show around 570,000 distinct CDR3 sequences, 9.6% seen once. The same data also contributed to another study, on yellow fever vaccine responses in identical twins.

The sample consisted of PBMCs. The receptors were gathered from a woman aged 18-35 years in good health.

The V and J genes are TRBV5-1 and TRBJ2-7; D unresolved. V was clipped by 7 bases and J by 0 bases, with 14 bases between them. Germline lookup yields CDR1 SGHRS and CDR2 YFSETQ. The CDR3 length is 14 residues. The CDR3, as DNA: TGCGCCAGCTGGGCCCCCGACAACTCCTACGAGCAGTACTTC. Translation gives CASWAPDNSYEQYF.

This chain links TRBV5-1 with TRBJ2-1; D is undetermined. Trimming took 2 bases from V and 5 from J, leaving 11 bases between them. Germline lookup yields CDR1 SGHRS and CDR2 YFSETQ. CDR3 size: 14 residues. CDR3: CASSFGLLDNEQFF. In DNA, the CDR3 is TGCGCCAGCAGCTTCGGGCTTTTGGACAATGAGCAGTTCTTC.

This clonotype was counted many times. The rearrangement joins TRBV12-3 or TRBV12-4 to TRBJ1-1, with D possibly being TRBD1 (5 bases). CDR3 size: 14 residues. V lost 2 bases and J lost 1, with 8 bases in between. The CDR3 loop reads CASSLKGRNTEAFF. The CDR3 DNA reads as TGTGCCAGCAGTTTAAAGGGGAGGAACACTGAAGCTTTCTTT.

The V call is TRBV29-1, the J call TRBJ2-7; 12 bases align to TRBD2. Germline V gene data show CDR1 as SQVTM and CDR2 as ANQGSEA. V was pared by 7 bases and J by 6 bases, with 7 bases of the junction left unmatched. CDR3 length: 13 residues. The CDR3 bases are TGCAGCGCAACTAGCGGGAGGTCTACCGAGCAGTACTTC. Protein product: CSATSGRSTEQYF.